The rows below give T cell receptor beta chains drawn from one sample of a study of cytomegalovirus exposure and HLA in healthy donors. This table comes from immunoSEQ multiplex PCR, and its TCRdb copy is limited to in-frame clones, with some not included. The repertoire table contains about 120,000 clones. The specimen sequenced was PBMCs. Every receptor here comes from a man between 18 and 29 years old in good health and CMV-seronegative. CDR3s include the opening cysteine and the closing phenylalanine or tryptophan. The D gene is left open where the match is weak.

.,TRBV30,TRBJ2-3,TGTGCCTGGACTGGGGGGGGCAGACAGAGGGATACGCAGTATTTT,CAWTGGGRQRDTQYF
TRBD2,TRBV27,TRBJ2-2,TGTGCCAGCCGTGGACTAGCCCTGAACACCGGGGAGCTGTTTTTT,CASRGLALNTGELFF
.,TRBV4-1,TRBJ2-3,TGCGCCAGCAGCCAACTAGGGAGGACAGATACGCAGTATTTT,CASSQLGRTDTQYF
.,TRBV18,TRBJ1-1,TGTGCCAGCTCATCTTTAGGACAGCTCAGGGCTTTCTTT,CASSSLGQLRAFF
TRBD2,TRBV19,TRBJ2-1,TGTGCCAGTAGGGGACTAGCGGGAACCTATGAGCAGTTCTTC,CASRGLAGTYEQFF
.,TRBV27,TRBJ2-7,TGTGCCAGCAGTTTATTTGGATCCGGACAAGAGCAGTACTTC,CASSLFGSGQEQYF
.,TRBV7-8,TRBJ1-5,TGTGCCAGCAGCTTAGAAAGGGGGTTAGGCAATCAGCCCCAGCATTTT,CASSLERGLGNQPQHF
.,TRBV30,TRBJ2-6,TGTGCCTGGATCGCTCCGCGGGACAGTCGGAGCTCGAACGTCCTGACTTTC,CAWIAPRDSRSSNVLTF
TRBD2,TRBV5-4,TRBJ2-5,TGTGCCAGCAGCCCGCGACTAGCGGAAGCGGAGACCCAGTACTTC,CASSPRLAEAETQYF
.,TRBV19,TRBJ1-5,TGTGCCAGTAGTCACGGTCAGCCCCAGCATTTT,CASSHGQPQHF
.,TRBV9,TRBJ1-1,TGTGCCAGCAGCGTGACACTGAACACTGAAGCTTTCTTT,CASSVTLNTEAFF
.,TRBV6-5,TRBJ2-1,TGTGCCAGCAGTTACTCTCGCGGGGGCCTAAATAATGAGCAGTTCTTC,CASSYSRGGLNNEQFF
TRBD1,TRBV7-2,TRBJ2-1,TGTGCCAGCAGCTTTAGTCGACAGGGGGCGAGCTCCTACAATGAGCAGTTCTTC,CASSFSRQGASSYNEQFF
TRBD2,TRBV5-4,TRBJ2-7,TGTGCCAGCAGCTTGGGGGCCGGAGCGGGGGGCCCTCGAGAGCAGTACTTC,CASSLGAGAGGPREQYF
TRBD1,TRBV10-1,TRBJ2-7,TGCGCCAGCAGTGAGGGGGACAGGGATTCGTCCGAGCAGTACTTC,CASSEGDRDSSEQYF
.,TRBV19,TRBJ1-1,TGTGCCAGTATGGACAGTAACACTGAAGCTTTCTTT,CASMDSNTEAFF
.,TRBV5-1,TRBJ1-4,TGCGCCAGCAGCTCCCGAGGCCTCGGGACTAATGAAAAACTGTTTTTT,CASSSRGLGTNEKLFF
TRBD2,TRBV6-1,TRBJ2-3,TGTGCCAGCAGTGAAGCGGTAACCGGGACTAGCGGGAGGGTCACAGATACGCAGTATTTT,CASSEAVTGTSGRVTDTQYF
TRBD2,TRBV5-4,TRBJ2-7,TGTGCCAGCAGCTTGAATAGAGGACTAGCGGGAGTATACGAGCAGTACTTC,CASSLNRGLAGVYEQYF
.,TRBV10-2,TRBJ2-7,TGCGCCAGCACTATTGACAACTACGAGCAGTACTTC,CASTIDNYEQYF
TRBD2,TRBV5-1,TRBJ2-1,TGCGCCAGCAGCTTTATCGGTCGGGAGGGGGTCTACAATGAGCAGTTCTTC,CASSFIGREGVYNEQFF
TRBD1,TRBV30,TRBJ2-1,TGTGCCTGGACCCGACAGGGCCTTCCTTTCTACAATGAGCAGTTCTTC,CAWTRQGLPFYNEQFF
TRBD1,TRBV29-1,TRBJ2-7,TGCAGCGTTGAAGAGACCGGGACAGGGCGCGAGCAGTACTTC,CSVEETGTGREQYF
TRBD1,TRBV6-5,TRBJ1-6,TGTGCCAGCAGCGGGGACAGGGGAGGGTATTCACCCCTCCACTTT,CASSGDRGGYSPLHF
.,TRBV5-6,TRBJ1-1,TGTGCCAGCACCAGGGAGGTCAACACTGAAGCTTTCTTT,CASTREVNTEAFF
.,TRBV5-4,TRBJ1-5,TGTGCCAGCAGGCGGCCCCAGCATTTT,CASRRPQHF
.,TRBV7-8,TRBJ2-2,TGTGCCAGCAGTCGGCGCTTCGGACAGACGAACACCGGGGAGCTGTTTTTT,CASSRRFGQTNTGELFF
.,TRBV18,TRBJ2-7,TGTGCCAGCTCCTCCATAGGGGTCCCTTACGAGCAGTACTTC,CASSSIGVPYEQYF
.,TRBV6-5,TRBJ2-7,TGTGCCAGCAGTTCCGGGAACTCCTACGAGCAGTACTTC,CASSSGNSYEQYF
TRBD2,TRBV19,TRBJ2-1,TGTGCCAGTAGACGACTAGCCGGTAGCTCCTACAATGAGCAGTTCTTC,CASRRLAGSSYNEQFF
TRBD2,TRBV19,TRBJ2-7,TGTGCCAGTAGTCCCCGGGAGGGTTTTTCACTCTACGAGCAGTACTTC,CASSPREGFSLYEQYF
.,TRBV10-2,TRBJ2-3,TGCGCCAGCAGTGAGTCGGACTTTCCCACAGATACGCAGTATTTT,CASSESDFPTDTQYF
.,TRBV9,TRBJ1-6,TGTGCCAGCAGCGTAAACAGTAATTCACCCCTCCACTTT,CASSVNSNSPLHF
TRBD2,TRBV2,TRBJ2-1,TGTGCCAGCAGTGTTCTGGCGGGAGGGCCTACTGAGCAGTTCTTC,CASSVLAGGPTEQFF
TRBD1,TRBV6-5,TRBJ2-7,TGTGCCAGCAGCCCCGTGGACAGGGCCTACGAGCAGTACTTC,CASSPVDRAYEQYF
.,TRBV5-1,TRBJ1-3,TGCGCCAGCAGTACCGGGGGAAGCTCTGGAAACACCATATATTTT,CASSTGGSSGNTIYF
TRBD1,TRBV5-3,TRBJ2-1,TGTGCCAGAAGCTTGCTATCGACAGGGAGCGATGAGCAGTTCTTC,CARSLLSTGSDEQFF
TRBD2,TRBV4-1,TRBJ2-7,TGCGCCAGCAGCCAAGATGGGGCTACGGGGGGCTACGAGCAGTACTTC,CASSQDGATGGYEQYF
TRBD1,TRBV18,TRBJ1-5,TGTGCCAGCTCACCGGGACAGGGCAATCAGCCCCAGCATTTT,CASSPGQGNQPQHF
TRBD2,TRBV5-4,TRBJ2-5,TGTGCCAGCAGCGAAGGGACTAGCGGGGGGGCGACCCAGTACTTC,CASSEGTSGGATQYF
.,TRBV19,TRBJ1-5,TGTGCCAGTACCACAGGCAATCAGCCCCAGCATTTT,CASTTGNQPQHF
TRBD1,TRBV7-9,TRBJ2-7,TGTGCCAGCAGCAGGGGACAGGGGGAAAGGGAGCAGTACTTC,CASSRGQGEREQYF
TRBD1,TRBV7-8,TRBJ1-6,TGTGCCAGCAGGGACAGGGGAAGGAGTTCACCCCTCCACTTT,CASRDRGRSSPLHF
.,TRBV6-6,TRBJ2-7,TGTGCCAGCAGTTACTCGGAGGGCTCCTACGAGCAGTACTTC,CASSYSEGSYEQYF
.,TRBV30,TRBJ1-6,TGTGCCTGGAGTGAAGGGAGCTCCTATAATTCACCCCTCCACTTT,CAWSEGSSYNSPLHF
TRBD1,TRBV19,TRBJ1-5,TGTGCCAGTAGTATATACAGGGGAAGCAATCAGCCCCAGCATTTT,CASSIYRGSNQPQHF
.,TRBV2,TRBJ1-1,TGTGCCAGCAGTGAAGCCGGGACAAATGAAGCTTTCTTT,CASSEAGTNEAFF
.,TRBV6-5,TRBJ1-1,TGTGCCAGCAGTACTGCCGGTTACCCTGAAGCTTTCTTT,CASSTAGYPEAFF
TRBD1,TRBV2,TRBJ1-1,TGTGCCAGCAGTGGACAGGGGAGGGACACTGAAGCTTTCTTT,CASSGQGRDTEAFF
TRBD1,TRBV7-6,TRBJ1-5,TGTGCCAGCAGCATGACAGGGGGCAGCAATCAGCCCCAGCATTTT,CASSMTGGSNQPQHF
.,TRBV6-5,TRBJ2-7,TGTGCCAGCAGTTACTCTGGGGGGAGGAACGAGCAGTACTTC,CASSYSGGRNEQYF
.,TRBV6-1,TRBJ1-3,TGTGCCAGCAGTGATTTTCTTGGACATGGAAACACCATATATTTT,CASSDFLGHGNTIYF